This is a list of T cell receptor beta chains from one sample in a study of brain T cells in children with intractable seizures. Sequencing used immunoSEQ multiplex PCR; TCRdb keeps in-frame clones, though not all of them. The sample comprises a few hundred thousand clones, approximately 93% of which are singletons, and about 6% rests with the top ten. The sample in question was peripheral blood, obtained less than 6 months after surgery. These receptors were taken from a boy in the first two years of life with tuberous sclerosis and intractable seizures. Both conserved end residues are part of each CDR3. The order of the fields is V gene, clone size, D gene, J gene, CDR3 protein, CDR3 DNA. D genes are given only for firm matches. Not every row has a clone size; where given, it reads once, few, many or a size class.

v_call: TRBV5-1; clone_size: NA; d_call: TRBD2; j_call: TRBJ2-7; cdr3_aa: CASSPGASGSYEQYF; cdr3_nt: TGCGCCAGCAGCCCAGGGGCTAGCGGGAGCTACGAGCAGTACTTC
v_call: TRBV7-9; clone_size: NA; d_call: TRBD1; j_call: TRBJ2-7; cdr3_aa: CASSTPGTAWDF; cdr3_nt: TGTGCCAGCAGCACTCCCGGGACAGCCTGGGACTTC
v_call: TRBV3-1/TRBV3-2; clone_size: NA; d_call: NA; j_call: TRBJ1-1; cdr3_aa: CASSSSGGWGRTEAFF; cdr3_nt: TGTGCCAGCAGCTCAAGCGGGGGATGGGGAAGGACTGAAGCTTTCTTT
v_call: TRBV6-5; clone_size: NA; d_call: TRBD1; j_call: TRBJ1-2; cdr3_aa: CASTAPGQGVYGYTF; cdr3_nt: TGTGCCAGCACAGCTCCGGGACAGGGGGTCTATGGCTACACCTTC
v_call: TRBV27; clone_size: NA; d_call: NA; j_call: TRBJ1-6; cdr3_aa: CASRGGRAPLHF; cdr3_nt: TGTGCCAGCAGGGGGGGGCGCGCACCCCTCCACTTT
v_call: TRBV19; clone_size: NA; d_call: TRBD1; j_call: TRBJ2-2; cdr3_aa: CASTPKGAGGGGELFF; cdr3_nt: TGTGCCAGTACCCCGAAGGGGGCCGGCGGCGGCGGGGAGCTGTTTTTT
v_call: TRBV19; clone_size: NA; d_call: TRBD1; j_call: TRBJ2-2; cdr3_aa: CASTAGQGRKSAGELFF; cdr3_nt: TGTGCCAGTACGGCGGGACAGGGAAGAAAATCTGCTGGGGAGCTGTTTTTT
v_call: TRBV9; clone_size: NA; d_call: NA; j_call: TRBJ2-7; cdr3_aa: CASSVESGTIDEQYF; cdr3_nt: TGTGCCAGCAGCGTAGAGTCAGGGACCATCGACGAGCAGTACTTC
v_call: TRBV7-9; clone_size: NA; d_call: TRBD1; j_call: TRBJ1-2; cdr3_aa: CASSSFRDRGLVGYTF; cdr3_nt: TGTGCCAGCAGCTCCTTCCGGGACAGGGGGCTTGTAGGCTACACCTTC
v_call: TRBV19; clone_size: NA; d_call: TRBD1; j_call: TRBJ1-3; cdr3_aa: CASSAGGPSGNTIYF; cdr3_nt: TGTGCCAGTAGCGCAGGGGGCCCTTCTGGAAACACCATATATTTT
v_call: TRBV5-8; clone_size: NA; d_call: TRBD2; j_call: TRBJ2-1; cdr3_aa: CASSTGTSVRLSYNEQFF; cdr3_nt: TGTGCCAGCAGCACCGGGACTAGCGTGAGACTCTCCTACAATGAGCAGTTCTTC
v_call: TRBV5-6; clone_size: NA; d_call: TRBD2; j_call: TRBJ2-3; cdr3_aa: CASRTGTSSDTQYF; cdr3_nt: TGTGCCAGCAGAACCGGGACTAGCTCAGATACGCAGTATTTT
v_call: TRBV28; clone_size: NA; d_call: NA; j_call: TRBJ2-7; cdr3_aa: CASSPAYEQYF; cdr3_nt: TGTGCCAGCAGTCCCGCCTACGAGCAGTACTTC
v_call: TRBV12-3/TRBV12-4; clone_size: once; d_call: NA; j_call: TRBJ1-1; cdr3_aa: CASKQTGRTEAFF; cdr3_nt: TGTGCCAGCAAGCAGACCGGTCGGACTGAAGCTTTCTTT
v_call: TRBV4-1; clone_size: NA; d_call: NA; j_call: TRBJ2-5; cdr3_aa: CASSSGLETQYF; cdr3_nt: TGCGCCAGCAGTTCGGGATTGGAGACCCAGTACTTC
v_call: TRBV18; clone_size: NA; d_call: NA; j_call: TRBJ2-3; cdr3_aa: CASSPPNLDTQYF; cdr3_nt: TGTGCCAGCTCACCACCAAACTTAGATACGCAGTATTTT
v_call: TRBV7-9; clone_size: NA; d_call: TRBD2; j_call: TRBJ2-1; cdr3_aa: CASSWSGGIDEQFF; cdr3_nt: TGTGCCAGCAGCTGGTCGGGAGGGATCGATGAGCAGTTCTTC
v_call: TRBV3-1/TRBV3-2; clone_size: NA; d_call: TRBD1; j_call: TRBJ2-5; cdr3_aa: CASSRWGQGEETQYF; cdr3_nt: TGTGCCAGCAGCCGATGGGGGCAGGGGGAAGAGACCCAGTACTTC
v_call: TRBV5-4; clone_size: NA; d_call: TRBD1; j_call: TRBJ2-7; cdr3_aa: CASSLGGAGTGPYEQYF; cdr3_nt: TGTGCCAGCAGCTTGGGTGGGGCCGGGACAGGCCCCTACGAGCAGTACTTC
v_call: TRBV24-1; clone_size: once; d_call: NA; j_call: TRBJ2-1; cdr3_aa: CATSPPGPGIEQFF; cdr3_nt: TGTGCCACCAGTCCACCGGGACCCGGTATTGAGCAGTTCTTC
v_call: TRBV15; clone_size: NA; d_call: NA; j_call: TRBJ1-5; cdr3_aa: CATSRDETRQPQHF; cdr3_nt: TGTGCCACCAGCAGAGATGAGACCCGGCAGCCCCAGCATTTT
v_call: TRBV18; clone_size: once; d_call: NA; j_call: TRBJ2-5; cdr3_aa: CASSQDSLLTPETQYF; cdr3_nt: TGTGCCAGCTCACAAGACAGTCTTTTAACCCCAGAGACCCAGTACTTC
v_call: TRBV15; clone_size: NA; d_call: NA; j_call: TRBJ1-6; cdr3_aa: CATTRVGTGNSPLHF; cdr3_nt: TGTGCCACCACCCGAGTTGGGACGGGGAATTCACCCCTCCACTTT
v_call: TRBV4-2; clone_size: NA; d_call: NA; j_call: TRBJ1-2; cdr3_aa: CASSPEGHGNYGYTF; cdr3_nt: TGTGCCAGCAGCCCCGAAGGACACGGAAACTATGGCTACACCTTC
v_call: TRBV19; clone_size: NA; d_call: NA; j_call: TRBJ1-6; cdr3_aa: CASSIGWNSPLHF; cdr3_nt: TGTGCCAGTAGTATTGGTTGGAACTCACCCCTCCACTTT
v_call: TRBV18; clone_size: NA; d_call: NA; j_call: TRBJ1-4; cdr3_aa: CASSPVATNEKLFF; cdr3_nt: TGTGCCAGCTCACCAGTTGCAACTAATGAAAAACTGTTTTTT
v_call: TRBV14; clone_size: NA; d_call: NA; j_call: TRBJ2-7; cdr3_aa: CASSQVFANSYEQYF; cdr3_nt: TGTGCCAGCAGCCAAGTCTTTGCAAACTCCTACGAGCAGTACTTC
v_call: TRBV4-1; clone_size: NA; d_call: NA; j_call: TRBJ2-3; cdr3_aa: CASSYGGAFTDTQYF; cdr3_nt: TGCGCCAGCAGCTATGGAGGGGCATTCACAGATACGCAGTATTTT
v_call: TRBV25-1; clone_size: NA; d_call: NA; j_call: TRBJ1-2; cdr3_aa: CASSESGYGYTF; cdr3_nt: TGTGCCAGCAGTGAATCCGGTTATGGCTACACCTTC
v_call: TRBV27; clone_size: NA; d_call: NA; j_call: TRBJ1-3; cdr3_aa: CASSSGFGNTIYF; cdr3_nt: TGTGCCAGCAGTTCCGGGTTTGGAAACACCATATATTTT
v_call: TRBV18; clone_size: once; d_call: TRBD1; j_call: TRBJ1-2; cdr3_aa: CASSPDRGAYGYGYTF; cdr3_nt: TGTGCCAGCTCACCTGACAGGGGGGCTTACGGGTATGGCTACACCTTC
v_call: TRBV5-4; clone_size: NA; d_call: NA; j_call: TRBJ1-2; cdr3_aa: CASSLNQEVLYTF; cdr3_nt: TGTGCCAGCAGCTTAAATCAGGAAGTCCTCTACACCTTC
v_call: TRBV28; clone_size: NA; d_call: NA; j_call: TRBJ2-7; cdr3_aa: CASSWSGNSYEQYF; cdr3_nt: TGTGCCAGCAGTTGGAGCGGAAACTCCTACGAGCAGTACTTC
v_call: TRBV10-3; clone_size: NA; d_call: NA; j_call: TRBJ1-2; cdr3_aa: CAISESEELNYGYTF; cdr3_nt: TGTGCCATCAGTGAGTCGGAAGAGCTAAACTATGGCTACACCTTC
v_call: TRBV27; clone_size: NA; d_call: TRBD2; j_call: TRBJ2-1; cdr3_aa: CASSIAGEYYNEQFF; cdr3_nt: TGTGCCAGCTCCATCGCGGGAGAGTACTACAATGAGCAGTTCTTC
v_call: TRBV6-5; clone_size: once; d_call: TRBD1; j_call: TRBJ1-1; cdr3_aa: CASSFPDRGLSEAFF; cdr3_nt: TGTGCCAGCAGCTTTCCTGACAGGGGGTTGTCTGAAGCTTTCTTT
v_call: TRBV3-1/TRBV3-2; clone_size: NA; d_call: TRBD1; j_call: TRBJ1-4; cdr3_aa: CASSRRDRGIIKLFF; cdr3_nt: TGTGCCAGCAGCCGCCGGGACAGGGGCATAATAAAACTGTTTTTT
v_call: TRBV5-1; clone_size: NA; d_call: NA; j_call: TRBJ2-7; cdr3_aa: CASSPASFYEQYF; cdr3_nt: TGCGCCAGCAGCCCCGCGTCCTTTTACGAGCAGTACTTC
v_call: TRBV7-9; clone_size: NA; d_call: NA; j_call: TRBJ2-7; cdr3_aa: CASSLDRSYEQYF; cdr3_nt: TGTGCCAGCAGCCTCGACAGATCCTACGAGCAGTACTTC
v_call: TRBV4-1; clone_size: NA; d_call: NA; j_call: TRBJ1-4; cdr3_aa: CASSHPVETTNEKLFF; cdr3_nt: TGCGCCAGCAGCCATCCCGTGGAGACAACTAATGAAAAACTGTTTTTT
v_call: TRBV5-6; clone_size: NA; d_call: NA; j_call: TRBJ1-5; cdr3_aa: CASSFGNQPQHF; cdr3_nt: TGTGCCAGCAGCTTTGGGAATCAGCCCCAGCATTTT
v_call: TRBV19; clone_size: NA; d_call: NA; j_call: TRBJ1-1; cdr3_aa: CASSGQSEGNTEAFF; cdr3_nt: TGTGCCAGTAGCGGACAATCCGAAGGGAACACTGAAGCTTTCTTT
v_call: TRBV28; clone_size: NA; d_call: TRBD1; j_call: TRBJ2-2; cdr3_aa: CASRTSGQGGTGELFF; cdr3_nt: TGTGCCAGCAGGACCTCCGGACAGGGCGGAACCGGGGAGCTGTTTTTT
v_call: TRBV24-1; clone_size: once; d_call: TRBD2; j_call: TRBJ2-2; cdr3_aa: CATSGGENTGELFF; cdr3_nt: TGTGCCACCTCGGGAGGGGAAAACACCGGGGAGCTGTTTTTT
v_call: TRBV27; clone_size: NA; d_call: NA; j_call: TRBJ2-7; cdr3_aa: CASSLIAPSYEQYF; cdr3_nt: TGTGCCAGCAGTTTAATAGCGCCTTCCTACGAGCAGTACTTC
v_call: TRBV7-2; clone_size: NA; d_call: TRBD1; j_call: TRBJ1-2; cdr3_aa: CASSLDRTGAFGYTF; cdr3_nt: TGTGCCAGCAGCTTAGACAGGACAGGGGCATTTGGCTACACCTTC
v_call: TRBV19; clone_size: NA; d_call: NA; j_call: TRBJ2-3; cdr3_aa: CASSMVGRTTDTQYF; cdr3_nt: TGTGCCAGTAGTATGGTAGGCAGGACCACAGATACGCAGTATTTT
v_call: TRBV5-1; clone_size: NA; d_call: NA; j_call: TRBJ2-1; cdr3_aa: CASSDRSSYNEQFF; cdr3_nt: TGCGCCAGCAGCGACAGGAGCTCCTACAATGAGCAGTTCTTC
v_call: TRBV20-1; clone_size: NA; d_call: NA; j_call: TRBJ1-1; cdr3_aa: CSAPEDYEAFF; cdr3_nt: TGCAGTGCCCCCGAGGACTATGAAGCTTTCTTT
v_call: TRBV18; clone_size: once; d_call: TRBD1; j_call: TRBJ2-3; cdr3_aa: CASSPTVSGGKGTQYF; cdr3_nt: TGTGCCAGCTCACCTACGGTGTCAGGGGGCAAGGGTACGCAGTATTTT
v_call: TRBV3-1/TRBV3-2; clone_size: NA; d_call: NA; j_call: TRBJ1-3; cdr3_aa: CASSQDENTIYF; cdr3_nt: TGTGCCAGCAGCCAAGACGAAAACACCATATATTTT
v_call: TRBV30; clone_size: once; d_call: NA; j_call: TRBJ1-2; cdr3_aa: CAWSGRVVYGYTF; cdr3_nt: TGTGCCTGGAGTGGCAGGGTGGTTTATGGCTACACCTTC